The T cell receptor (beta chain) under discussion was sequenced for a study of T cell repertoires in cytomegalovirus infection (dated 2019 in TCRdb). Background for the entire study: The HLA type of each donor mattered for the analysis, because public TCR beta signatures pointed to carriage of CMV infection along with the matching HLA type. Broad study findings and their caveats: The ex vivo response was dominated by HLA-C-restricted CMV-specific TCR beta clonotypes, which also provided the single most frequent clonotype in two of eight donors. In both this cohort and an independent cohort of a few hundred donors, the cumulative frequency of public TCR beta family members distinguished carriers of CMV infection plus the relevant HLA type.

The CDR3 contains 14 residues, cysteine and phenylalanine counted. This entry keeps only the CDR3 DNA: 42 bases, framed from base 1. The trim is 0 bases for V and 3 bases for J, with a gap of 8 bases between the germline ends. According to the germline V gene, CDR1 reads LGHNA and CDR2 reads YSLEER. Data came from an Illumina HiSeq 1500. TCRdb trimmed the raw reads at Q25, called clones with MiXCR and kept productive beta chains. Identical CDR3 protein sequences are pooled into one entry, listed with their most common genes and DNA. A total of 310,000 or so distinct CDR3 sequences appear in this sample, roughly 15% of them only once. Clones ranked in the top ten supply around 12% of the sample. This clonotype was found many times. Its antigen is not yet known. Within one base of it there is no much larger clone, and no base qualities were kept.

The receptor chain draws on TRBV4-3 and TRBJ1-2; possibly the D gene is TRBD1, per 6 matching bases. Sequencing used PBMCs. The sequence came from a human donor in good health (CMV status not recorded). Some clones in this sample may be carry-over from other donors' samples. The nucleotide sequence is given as TGCGCCAGCAGCCAAGATACAGGGCACTATGGCTACACCTTC. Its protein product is CASSQDTGHYGYTF.